This TCR beta chain was captured in a study of blood T cells in healthy people across ages. Findings and limits, study-wide: Unknown donor CMV status possibly confounded expanded clonotype changes. Older age went with lower TCR beta diversity per million T cells, in a roughly linear way.

The CDR3 spans 12 residues. The germline V gene encodes CDR1 SGHRS and CDR2 YFSETQ. V dropped 1 base and J dropped 6 bases, with 6 bases sitting between them. Sample-barcoded 5' priming and a J-beta primer mix drove a second PCR of about 6 to 12 cycles. Every cDNA was tagged by a template-switch adaptor with 12 random nucleotides. Each CDR3 protein gets one entry after TCRdb re-called the 5' RACE reads with MiXCR. The table lists approximately 700,000 distinct CDR3 sequences, approximately 29% of them singletons. This clonotype was recorded at least ten times. Its antigen is not known. Each donor gave roughly 9.1 milliliters of peripheral blood.

This receptor was obtained from a woman at least 80 years old in good health. This sequence joins TRBV5-1 and TRBJ2-3; no clear D. Material for sequencing was blood. CDR3 bases: TGCGCCAGCAGCTTGATGGGGGATACGCAGTATTTT. It encodes CASSLMGDTQYF.